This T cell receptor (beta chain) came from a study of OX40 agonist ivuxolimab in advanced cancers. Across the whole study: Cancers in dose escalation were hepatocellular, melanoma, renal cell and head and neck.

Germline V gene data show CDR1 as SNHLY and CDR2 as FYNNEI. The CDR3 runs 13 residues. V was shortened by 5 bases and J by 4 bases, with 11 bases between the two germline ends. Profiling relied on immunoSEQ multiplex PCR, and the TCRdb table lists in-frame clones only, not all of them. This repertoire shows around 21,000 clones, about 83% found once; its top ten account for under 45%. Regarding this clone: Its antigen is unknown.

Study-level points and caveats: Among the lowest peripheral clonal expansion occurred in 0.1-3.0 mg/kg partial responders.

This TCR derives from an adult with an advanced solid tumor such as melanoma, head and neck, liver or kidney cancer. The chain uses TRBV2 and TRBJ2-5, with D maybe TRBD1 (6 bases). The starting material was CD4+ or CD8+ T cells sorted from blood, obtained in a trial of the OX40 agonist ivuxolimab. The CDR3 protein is CASSRGRGETQYF. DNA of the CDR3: TGTGCCAGCAGTCGGGGCAGGGGAGAGACCCAGTACTTC.